A selection of T cell receptor beta chains follows, all from one sample in a study of blood T cell repertoires in COVID-19. Generated by immunoSEQ multiplex PCR, the TCRdb table keeps only in-frame clones and is missing some. The sample carries tens of thousands of clones, roughly 82% recorded once. Sample: peripheral blood. The receptors were gathered from a human donor in a cohort sampled during active COVID-19. Both conserved end residues are part of each CDR3. A D gene is named only where the DNA matches it firmly. Only part of the rows carry a size: once, few, many, or a class if the clone is expanded.

CDR3nt	CDR3aa	abundance	j_gene	d_gene	v_gene
TGCAGCGTATCTTTCGGGGTGAACACTGAAGCTTTCTTT	CSVSFGVNTEAFF	.	TRBJ1-1	.	TRBV29-1
TGTGCCAGCAGCCGACTAGGGGACAGGGGGACCCGAACACCCTACGAGCAGTACTTC	CASSRLGDRGTRTPYEQYF	.	TRBJ2-7	TRBD1	TRBV6-6
TGTGCCGGAACTCGGGACTGGCGGGCGGATACGCAGTATTTT	CAGTRDWRADTQYF	.	TRBJ2-3	.	TRBV30
TGTGCCTGGAGTGAACAGATGCCCTATAACTATGGCTACACCTTC	CAWSEQMPYNYGYTF	.	TRBJ1-2	.	TRBV30
TGTGCCAGCAGTACAGGGGGCCTTCAGCCCCAGCATTTT	CASSTGGLQPQHF	.	TRBJ1-5	TRBD1	TRBV12-3/TRBV12-4
TGTGCCAGTAGTCCGTGGGGACAGGGGAGCGAGCAGTACTTC	CASSPWGQGSEQYF	.	TRBJ2-7	TRBD1	TRBV19
TGTGCCACCAGTGATCCGAGGAGTAGGACAGGGCACTGTGATGAGCAGTTCTTC	CATSDPRSRTGHCDEQFF	.	TRBJ2-1	TRBD1	TRBV24-1
TGTGCCAGCAGTTTATCCGAGACAGGGTGGGGGAATTCACCCCTCCACTTT	CASSLSETGWGNSPLHF	.	TRBJ1-6	TRBD1	TRBV27
TGTGCCAGCAGCTTAGGCCAGAGCACAGATACGCAGTATTTT	CASSLGQSTDTQYF	.	TRBJ2-3	.	TRBV7-2
TGTGCCACCAGCAGAGCAGGGGGCTCCTACGAGCAGTACTTC	CATSRAGGSYEQYF	.	TRBJ2-7	TRBD1	TRBV15
TGTGCCAGCAGCTTATCGGCCCCCGGGCAGGGCGGCGAGCAGTACTTC	CASSLSAPGQGGEQYF	.	TRBJ2-7	.	TRBV7-2
TGCGCCAGCAGCCGATACGGGGCGGGGGGCACTGAAGCTTTCTTT	CASSRYGAGGTEAFF	.	TRBJ1-1	.	TRBV4-1
TGTGCCAGCAGTTTTGGGCAGGTCGGCGAGCAGTACTTC	CASSFGQVGEQYF	.	TRBJ2-7	.	TRBV12-3/TRBV12-4
TGTGCCAGCAGCCAAGATCCGAACAGGGGGAATGAAAAACTGTTTTTT	CASSQDPNRGNEKLFF	.	TRBJ1-4	TRBD1	TRBV4-2
TGTGCCAGCAGCTTAGGTGTAGCGGGAATCTCCTACGAGCAGTACTTC	CASSLGVAGISYEQYF	.	TRBJ2-7	TRBD2	TRBV7-2
TGTGCCAGCAGTGCCATCATGGCGGGTTACGAGCAGTACTTC	CASSAIMAGYEQYF	.	TRBJ2-7	.	TRBV6-4
TGTGCCAGCAGCCGGAGACTGATCCAAGAGACCCAGTACTTC	CASSRRLIQETQYF	.	TRBJ2-5	.	TRBV7-9
TGTGCCAGCAGTGTTCAGGGTGCGATCGGCACTGAAGCTTTCTTT	CASSVQGAIGTEAFF	few	TRBJ1-1	.	TRBV2
TGTGCCAGTAGTACCGGGACAGGGGGCTGGGACACTGAAGCTTTCTTT	CASSTGTGGWDTEAFF	.	TRBJ1-1	TRBD1	TRBV19
TGTGCCACCCCCACTCTAAATTCACCCCTCCACTTT	CATPTLNSPLHF	.	TRBJ1-6	.	TRBV24-1
TGTGCCAGCAGCCAAGAGACTAGCGGGGGCCATAGCACAGATACGCAGTATTTT	CASSQETSGGHSTDTQYF	.	TRBJ2-3	TRBD2	TRBV3-1/TRBV3-2
TGTGCCAGCAACATCGAGTACTTC	CASNIEYF	.	TRBJ2-7	.	TRBV6-4
TGTGCCAGCAGTGAAAGGTGGACCCGGGAGGGATATGAAAAACTGTTTTTT	CASSERWTREGYEKLFF	.	TRBJ1-4	.	TRBV6-1
TGTGCCAGTAGTAGTATCCAGGCCGGGGGCAATCAGCCCCAGCATTTT	CASSSIQAGGNQPQHF	.	TRBJ1-5	.	TRBV19
TGTGCCAGCAGTGAACCCGGGGGGGCCTTGAATGAGCAGTTCTTC	CASSEPGGALNEQFF	.	TRBJ2-1	TRBD2	TRBV6-1
TGTGCCAGCAGCCGAGCGGGGGGGTATTACGAGCAGTACTTC	CASSRAGGYYEQYF	.	TRBJ2-7	TRBD2	TRBV7-8
TGCAGCGTTGAATCGGTTGCCTACGAGCAGTACTTC	CSVESVAYEQYF	.	TRBJ2-7	.	TRBV29-1
TGCGCCAGCAGTTTTACAGGGGGAACTGAAGCTTTCTTT	CASSFTGGTEAFF	once	TRBJ1-1	TRBD1	TRBV5-1
TGTGCCAGCAGTTACCGGGGCTACGAGCAGTACTTC	CASSYRGYEQYF	.	TRBJ2-7	.	TRBV6-2/TRBV6-3
TGTGCCAGCAGAACAGGGGGAACCTACAATGAGCAGTTCTTC	CASRTGGTYNEQFF	.	TRBJ2-1	TRBD1	TRBV6-5
TGTGCCATCACCAAGGACAGGGGCCTCCATTCGAACACCGGGGAGCTGTTTTTT	CAITKDRGLHSNTGELFF	.	TRBJ2-2	TRBD1	TRBV10-3
TGTGCCAGCAGCCTCCGGGACAACTCCTACGAGCAGTACTTC	CASSLRDNSYEQYF	.	TRBJ2-7	.	TRBV11-3
TGTGCCAGCAGTTTTATCGGACAGAATGAGCAGTTCTTC	CASSFIGQNEQFF	.	TRBJ2-1	.	TRBV27
TGTGCCAGCAGTTTGGCCGGGGAGTATTCACCCCTCCACTTT	CASSLAGEYSPLHF	.	TRBJ1-6	.	TRBV28
TGTGCCAGCAGCAGCGTCTTGAACACTGAAGCTTTCTTT	CASSSVLNTEAFF	.	TRBJ1-1	.	TRBV2
TGTGCCAGCAGAACAGTAAATTCACCCCTCCACTTT	CASRTVNSPLHF	.	TRBJ1-6	.	TRBV4-2
TGTGCCAGCAGCCAGGAGGGGTTTCCCTATGGCTACACCTTC	CASSQEGFPYGYTF	.	TRBJ1-2	.	TRBV7-2
TGTGCCAGCAGCTCTCCCGGGACTCCTCTGAACTTC	CASSSPGTPLNF	few	TRBJ2-7	.	TRBV3-1/TRBV3-2
TGTGCCAGCAGCTTGGTGCGGACAGGGGGCTTCGATGAGCAGTTCTTC	CASSLVRTGGFDEQFF	.	TRBJ2-1	TRBD1	TRBV5-5
TGTGCCAGCTCATTCGGACAGGGCTTGGACACTGAAGCTTTCTTT	CASSFGQGLDTEAFF	.	TRBJ1-1	TRBD1	TRBV18
TGTGCCAGCAGCTTGGTGAGGAGACCCCTCTACGAGCAGTACTTC	CASSLVRRPLYEQYF	.	TRBJ2-7	.	TRBV7-8
TGTGCCAGCAGCCAAGGGCAGGCTGGAAACACCATATATTTT	CASSQGQAGNTIYF	.	TRBJ1-3	.	TRBV3-1/TRBV3-2
TGTGCCATCAGTCCGGGACAGGTAGGCGGCTACACCTTC	CAISPGQVGGYTF	.	TRBJ1-2	TRBD1	TRBV10-3
TGTGCCAGCAGCTTAGACAGGGGGCGGGAGACCCAGTACTTC	CASSLDRGRETQYF	.	TRBJ2-5	TRBD1	TRBV13
TGTGCCAGCAGCTTAGTAGATGGCTACACCTTC	CASSLVDGYTF	.	TRBJ1-2	.	TRBV7-9
TGCAGTGCTAGTCTCTTGGCAGGAAGGGGCTACACCTTC	CSASLLAGRGYTF	.	TRBJ1-2	.	TRBV20-1
TGTGCCAGCAGCTTAGCGGCTAGCGGGGGGACGCGGTATTTT	CASSLAASGGTRYF	.	TRBJ2-3	TRBD2	TRBV7-2
TGTGCCAGCAGGAAAGAAGGAGGTGGCTACACCTTC	CASRKEGGGYTF	once	TRBJ1-2	.	TRBV12-3/TRBV12-4
TGTGCCAGCAGCGCCGGGACAGGGGGGAGGCAGCCCCAGCATTTT	CASSAGTGGRQPQHF	.	TRBJ1-5	TRBD1	TRBV2
TGCGCCAGCAGTGAGGGACTCAGCTACGAGCAGTACTTC	CASSEGLSYEQYF	.	TRBJ2-7	.	TRBV10-2
TGTGCCAGCAGTTACTCCCAGGGGGCAAAGAACATTCAGTACTTC	CASSYSQGAKNIQYF	.	TRBJ2-4	TRBD1	TRBV6-6
TGTGCCAGCAGCTTGGGGGGCGCGGGGGCCGAGCAGTACTTC	CASSLGGAGAEQYF	.	TRBJ2-7	.	TRBV5-4
TGTGCCAGCAGAAGAGGGCAAGATAGGTACGAGCAGTACTTC	CASRRGQDRYEQYF	.	TRBJ2-7	.	TRBV2
TGTGCCAGTAGAAGGGGCATCGGTGACTCCTACGAGCAGTACTTC	CASRRGIGDSYEQYF	.	TRBJ2-7	.	TRBV19
TGTGCCAGCAGCGTGGACAGGGATAATTCACCCCTCCACTTT	CASSVDRDNSPLHF	.	TRBJ1-6	TRBD1	TRBV9
TGTGCCATCAGTGGCGACATCTACGAGCAGTACTTC	CAISGDIYEQYF	.	TRBJ2-7	.	TRBV10-3
TGTGCCAGCTCACCGACAGGGCGGGACACCATATATTTT	CASSPTGRDTIYF	.	TRBJ1-3	TRBD1	TRBV18
TGCGCCAGCAGCCAAGATCCAAGGGCAGGGGGCACTGAAGCTTTCTTT	CASSQDPRAGGTEAFF	.	TRBJ1-1	TRBD1	TRBV4-3
TGTGCCAGCAGCCTCACAGGGGGCTCTGGAAACACCATATATTTT	CASSLTGGSGNTIYF	.	TRBJ1-3	TRBD1	TRBV6-6